The 20 T cell receptor beta chains below all came from one sample that was sequenced in a study of response to subunit inactivated influenza vaccine. TCRdb re-called the RT-PCR reads through MiXCR, storing one row per CDR3 protein. The sample yields about 500,000 distinct CDR3 sequences, approximately 7.3% seen once. The source material was PBMCs from blood, sampled around 25 months after vaccination. These TCRs come from a man between 50 and 75 years old who received an inactivated influenza vaccine.

This clonotype was seen only a few times. The chain carries TRBV12-3 or TRBV12-4 and TRBJ2-3, with 8 bases lining up with TRBD1. With V trimmed by 4 bases and J by 11 bases, 8 bases remained unmatched. CDR3 length: 13 residues. The CDR3: CASSSDRAGGQYF. The CDR3 DNA is TGTGCCAGCAGTTCGGACAGGGCCGGGGGGCAGTATTTT.

This clonotype was picked up many times. The chain joins TRBV12-3 or TRBV12-4 to TRBJ1-2; TRBD1 might be the D (6 bases). The V and J ends lost 6 bases and 1 base respectively, with 9 bases between them. The CDR3 is 13 amino acids. CDR3: CASSRDNNYGYTF. Written as DNA, the CDR3 is TGTGCCAGCAGCCGGGACAATAACTATGGCTACACCTTC.

The V and J genes are TRBV4-3 and TRBJ1-3; TRBD1 agrees at 7 bases. Trimming at V came to 0 bases and at J to 4 bases, leaving 3 bases not matched to a gene. Germline V gene sequence: CDR1 LGHNA, CDR2 YSLEER. The CDR3 totals 15 residues. CDR3 residues: CASSQERTGGNTIYF. Written as DNA, the CDR3 is TGCGCCAGCAGCCAAGAACGGACAGGAGGAAACACCATATATTTT.

This clonotype has a handful of counts. J is TRBJ2-2 and V is TRBV12-3 or TRBV12-4; no reliable D call. Between the trimmed V and J ends, which lost 6 bases and 4 bases, there was a span of 3 bases. This CDR3 is 11 amino acids long. The CDR3, as DNA: TGTGCCAGCAGGATCACCGGGGAGCTGTTTTTT. Its translation is CASRITGELFF.

This clonotype was seen only once. The V gene is TRBV20-1, the J gene TRBJ2-1, with D perhaps matching TRBD1 or TRBD2 (5 bases each). This CDR3 region has 11 residues. Germline values: CDR1 DFQATT, CDR2 SNEGSKA (reference sequence). This CDR3 reads CRLGEGDEQFF. The CDR3 coding sequence is TGCAGACTAGGAGAAGGGGATGAGCAGTTCTTC.

This clonotype was seen a few times. The chain has TRBV20-1 and TRBJ2-1; TRBD2 matches 7 bases. CDR1 and CDR2 from the germline V gene are DFQATT and SNEGSKA (reference sequence). The trim removed 3 bases at V and 6 bases at J, leaving 14 bases unmatched. CDR3 length: 16 residues. This CDR3 reads CSARGWGREGSNEQFF. CDR3 nucleotide sequence: TGCAGTGCTAGGGGATGGGGGAGGGAGGGCTCCAATGAGCAGTTCTTC.

This clonotype was detected ten times or more. The chain has TRBV11-2 and TRBJ2-2, with 8 bases matching TRBD1. CDR1 is SGHAT and CDR2 is FQNNGV in the germline V gene. This CDR3 is 16 amino acids long. The junction had 10 bases not matched to a gene; V was cut back by 5 bases and J by 5 bases. The CDR3, as DNA: TGTGCCAGCAGCGGACTCAGGACAGGGCTAACCGGGGAGCTGTTTTTT. Translated, it gives CASSGLRTGLTGELFF.

This clonotype showed up just a few times. The chain recombines TRBV11-2 with TRBJ2-1, with D maybe TRBD2 (6 bases). CDR3 size: 16 residues. V was pared by 5 bases and J by 1 base, with 15 bases between. Germline lookup yields CDR1 SGHAT and CDR2 FQNNGV. This CDR3 reads CASSPMTGASYNEQFF. The CDR3 nucleotides are TGTGCCAGCAGCCCGATGACGGGAGCGTCCTACAATGAGCAGTTCTTC.

The sample holds a few counts of this clonotype. This chain links TRBV5-4 with TRBJ2-4; either TRBD1 or TRBD2 may supply D (6 bases each). CDR1 is SGHNT, CDR2 YYREEE, per germline (reference sequence). CDR3 length: 14 residues. Trimming shortened V by 3 bases and J by 0 bases, and 7 bases separated the two germline ends. Here the CDR3 DNA reads TGTGCCAGCAGCTGGGGGGCAGCCAAAAACATTCAGTACTTC. This sequence encodes CASSWGAAKNIQYF.

V is TRBV7-8 and J is TRBJ2-5; no firm D call. Germline CDR1 SGHVS, CDR2 FQNEAQ. Trimming shortened V by 8 bases and J by 4 bases, and 11 bases separated the two germline ends. The CDR3 runs 12 residues. This CDR3 is CASATLLETQYF. Written as DNA, the CDR3 is TGTGCCAGCGCTACCCTCCTAGAGACCCAGTACTTC.

This clonotype was seen a handful of times. J is TRBJ2-3 and V is TRBV5-4; D not certain. Per germline, CDR1 SGHNT and CDR2 YYREEE (reference sequence). V dropped 4 bases and J dropped 3 bases, with 12 bases sitting between them. The CDR3 is 14 amino acids. CDR3 in DNA: TGTGCCAGCAGCCGTAGGGCAAGGACAGATACGCAGTATTTT. Translated: CASSRRARTDTQYF.

This clonotype has at least ten counts. The rearrangement joins TRBV5-1 to TRBJ2-3; D remains unclear. V shed 0 bases and J shed 0 bases, with 17 bases lying between them. Germline CDR1 SGHRS, CDR2 YFSETQ. This CDR3 has 18 residues. This chain's CDR3 is CASSLGPPVGPSTDTQYF. CDR3 nucleotide sequence: TGCGCCAGCAGCTTGGGCCCCCCTGTTGGACCTAGCACAGATACGCAGTATTTT. Together with reference TRBV5-1 and TRBJ2-3, the CDR3 gives the full variable domain: KAGVTQTPRYLIKTRGQQVTLSCSPISGHRSVSWYQQTPGQGLQFLFEYFSETQRNKGNFPGRFSGRQFSNSRSEMNVSTLELGDSALYLCASSLGPPVGPSTDTQYFGPGTRLTVL.

This chain connects TRBV7-2 to TRBJ2-2; D is perhaps TRBD2 (6 bases). Trimming pared 2 bases from V and 4 bases from J, leaving 17 bases between. Germline V lookup: CDR1 SGHTA, CDR2 FQGNSA. The CDR3 loop spans 17 amino acids. The CDR3: CASSLMKASVGTGELFF. The CDR3 DNA reads TGTGCCAGCAGCTTAATGAAGGCTAGCGTTGGCACCGGGGAGCTGTTTTTT.

This chain joins TRBV5-1 and TRBJ2-6; D not certain. CDR1 is SGHRS, CDR2 YFSETQ, per germline. V was shortened by 1 base and J by 2 bases, with 7 bases between the two germline ends. The CDR3 length is 15 residues. For the CDR3, the DNA is TGCGCCAGCAGCTTGCCACTCGCTGGGGCCAACGTCCTGACTTTC. Translated: CASSLPLAGANVLTF.

This clonotype was counted ten times or more. The CDR3 coding sequence is TGCAGCGTAAGGGGGCACGGGGAGCTGTTTTTT. Encoded protein: CSVRGHGELFF. The rearrangement joins TRBV29-1 to TRBJ2-2; 7 bases agree with TRBD1. With 6 bases clipped from V and 7 bases from J, the junction kept 2 bases outside the gene matches. Germline loops: CDR1 SQVTM, CDR2 ANQGSEA. This CDR3 comprises 11 residues.

The chain carries TRBV27 and TRBJ2-1, with a weak D call TRBD1 (6 bases). Trimming left V 6 bases short and J 2 bases short, with 17 bases between. Germline assignment: CDR1 MNHEY and CDR2 SMNVEV (reference sequence). CDR3 length: 16 residues. CDR3 coding DNA: TGTGCCAGCAGCAGCACAGGGTTGGGCCCCTACAATGAGCAGTTCTTC. Translation gives CASSSTGLGPYNEQFF.

This chain joins TRBV20-1 and TRBJ1-1, with D maybe TRBD1 (6 bases). The CDR3 extends over 13 amino acids. V lost 3 bases, J lost 3 bases, and 11 bases lay in between. From germline, CDR1 is DFQATT and CDR2 SNEGSKA (reference sequence). CDR3: CSASGGRDTEAFF. The CDR3 region has the DNA TGCAGTGCTAGTGGGGGGCGCGACACTGAAGCTTTCTTT.

This chain joins TRBV29-1 and TRBJ2-1; D could derive from TRBD1 or TRBD2 (5 bases each). The CDR3 consists of 15 residues. V lost 4 bases to trimming and J lost 4 bases, with 17 bases between them. From germline, CDR1 is SQVTM and CDR2 ANQGSEA. CDR3 loop: CSVGGTASFYNEQFF. DNA for the CDR3: TGCAGCGTTGGGGGGACCGCGTCCTTTTACAATGAGCAGTTCTTC.

There are a few counts of this clonotype. The chain joins TRBV18 to TRBJ2-1; D not certain. The V gene lost 1 base and the J gene lost 2 bases, with 9 bases spanning the gap. Germline V CDR1 and CDR2: KGHSH, LQKENI. The CDR3 covers 15 residues. The CDR3 sequence: CASSPQVGAYNEQFF. CDR3 nucleotide sequence: TGTGCCAGCTCACCACAGGTTGGGGCCTACAATGAGCAGTTCTTC.

The chain combines TRBV11-1 with TRBJ2-2; tentative D call: TRBD2 (5 bases). Trimming cost V 5 bases and J 3 bases, with 10 bases left between them. The CDR3 runs to 14 residues. CDR1 is SGHAT and CDR2 is FQDESV in the germline V gene (reference sequence). CDR3 region: CASSIGGYTGELFF. For the CDR3, the DNA is TGTGCCAGCAGCATAGGAGGTTACACCGGGGAGCTGTTTTTT.